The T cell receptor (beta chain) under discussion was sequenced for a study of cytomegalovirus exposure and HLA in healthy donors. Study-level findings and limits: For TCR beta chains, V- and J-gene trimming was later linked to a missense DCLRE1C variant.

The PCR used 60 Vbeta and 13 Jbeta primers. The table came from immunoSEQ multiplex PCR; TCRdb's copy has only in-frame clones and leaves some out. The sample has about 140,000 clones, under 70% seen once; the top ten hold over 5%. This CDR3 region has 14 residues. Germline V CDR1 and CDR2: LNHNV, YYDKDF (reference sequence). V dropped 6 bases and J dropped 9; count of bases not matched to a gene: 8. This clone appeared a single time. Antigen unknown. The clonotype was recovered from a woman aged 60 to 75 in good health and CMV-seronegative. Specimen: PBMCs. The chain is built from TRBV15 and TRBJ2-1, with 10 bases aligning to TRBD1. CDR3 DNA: TGTGCCACCAGTCAGGACAGGGGGTTTAGTGAGCAGTTCTTC. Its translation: CATSQDRGFSEQFF.